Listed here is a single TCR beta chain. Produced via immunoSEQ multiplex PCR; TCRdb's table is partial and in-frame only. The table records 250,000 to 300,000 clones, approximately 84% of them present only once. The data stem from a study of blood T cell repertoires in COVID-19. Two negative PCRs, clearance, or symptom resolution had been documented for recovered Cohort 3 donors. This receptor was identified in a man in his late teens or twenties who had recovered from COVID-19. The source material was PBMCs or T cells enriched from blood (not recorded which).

As DNA, the CDR3 is TGCGCCAGCAGACTTCACGGGACAGGGACCTACGAGCAGTACTTC. Translating it yields CASRLHGTGTYEQYF. The chain recombines TRBV5-1 with TRBJ2-7; 9 nucleotides align to TRBD1. The germline CDR1 and CDR2 sequences are SGHRS and YFSETQ. The CDR3 covers 15 residues. With V trimmed by 5 bases and J by 2 bases, 8 bases remained unmatched.